Here is one T cell receptor (beta chain) with its context. V lost 5 bases and J lost 0, with 13 bases in between. The CDR3 covers 15 residues. Germline values: CDR1 SNHLY, CDR2 FYNNEI. The data belong to a study of blood T cell repertoires in COVID-19. Across the study: The origin of the acute and convalescent COVID-19 samples was the United States, Italy and Spain. T cells, B-cell-depleted T cells, or PBMCs supplied cDNA or gDNA.

Assay used: immunoSEQ multiplex PCR; TCRdb lists only in-frame clones, some missing. The sample records some 120,000 clones, around nine tenths being singletons. The source is a woman in her forties or fifties with acute or convalescent COVID-19. The V and J genes are TRBV2 and TRBJ2-5; D is possibly TRBD1 (6 bases). The sequenced sample was peripheral blood. The CDR3 loop is CASSKLGQYQETQYF. The CDR3 DNA sequence: TGTGCCAGCAGTAAACTCGGACAGTACCAAGAGACCCAGTACTTC. The full variable domain, in which reference TRBV2 and TRBJ2-5 provide the parts outside the CDR3, is EPEVTQTPSHQVTQMGQEVILRCVPISNHLYFYWYRQILGQKVEFLVSFYNNEISEKSEIFDDQFSVERPDGSNFTLKIRSTKLEDSAMYFCASSKLGQYQETQYFGPGTRLLVL.